The clone carrying this TCR beta chain showed up many times. Its specificity is not known. Healthy Caucasian individuals made up all the donors. TCRdb re-called the 5' RACE reads with MiXCR, one entry per CDR3 protein. The sample has 350,000 or so distinct CDR3 sequences, approximately 13% seen once; the top ten hold just over 7%. The record originates from a study of identical twins. General study findings and limits: Those out-of-frame alpha sequences shared by twins showed an excess of low generation probability. High-abundance cord blood beta clonotypes had fewer insertions; memory repertoires showed none. Models, which agreed with sharing between unrelated individuals, nonetheless underestimated the out-of-frame TCR alpha sharing seen in monozygotic twins.

V was cut by 2 bases and J by 5 bases, with 10 bases left in between. The CDR3 has 13 residues. In germline, CDR1 is SGHRS, CDR2 YFSETQ. These same records also appear under a second study, on yellow fever vaccine responses in identical twins.

This clonotype originated in a woman aged 18-29 years in good health. This sequence joins TRBV5-1 and TRBJ1-1; a possible D gene is TRBD1 (5 bases). Sequencing was performed on CD8+ T cells sorted from blood. CDR3 nucleotides: TGCGCCAGCAGCTTATGGAAGGGGACTGAAGCTTTCTTT. It translates to CASSLWKGTEAFF.